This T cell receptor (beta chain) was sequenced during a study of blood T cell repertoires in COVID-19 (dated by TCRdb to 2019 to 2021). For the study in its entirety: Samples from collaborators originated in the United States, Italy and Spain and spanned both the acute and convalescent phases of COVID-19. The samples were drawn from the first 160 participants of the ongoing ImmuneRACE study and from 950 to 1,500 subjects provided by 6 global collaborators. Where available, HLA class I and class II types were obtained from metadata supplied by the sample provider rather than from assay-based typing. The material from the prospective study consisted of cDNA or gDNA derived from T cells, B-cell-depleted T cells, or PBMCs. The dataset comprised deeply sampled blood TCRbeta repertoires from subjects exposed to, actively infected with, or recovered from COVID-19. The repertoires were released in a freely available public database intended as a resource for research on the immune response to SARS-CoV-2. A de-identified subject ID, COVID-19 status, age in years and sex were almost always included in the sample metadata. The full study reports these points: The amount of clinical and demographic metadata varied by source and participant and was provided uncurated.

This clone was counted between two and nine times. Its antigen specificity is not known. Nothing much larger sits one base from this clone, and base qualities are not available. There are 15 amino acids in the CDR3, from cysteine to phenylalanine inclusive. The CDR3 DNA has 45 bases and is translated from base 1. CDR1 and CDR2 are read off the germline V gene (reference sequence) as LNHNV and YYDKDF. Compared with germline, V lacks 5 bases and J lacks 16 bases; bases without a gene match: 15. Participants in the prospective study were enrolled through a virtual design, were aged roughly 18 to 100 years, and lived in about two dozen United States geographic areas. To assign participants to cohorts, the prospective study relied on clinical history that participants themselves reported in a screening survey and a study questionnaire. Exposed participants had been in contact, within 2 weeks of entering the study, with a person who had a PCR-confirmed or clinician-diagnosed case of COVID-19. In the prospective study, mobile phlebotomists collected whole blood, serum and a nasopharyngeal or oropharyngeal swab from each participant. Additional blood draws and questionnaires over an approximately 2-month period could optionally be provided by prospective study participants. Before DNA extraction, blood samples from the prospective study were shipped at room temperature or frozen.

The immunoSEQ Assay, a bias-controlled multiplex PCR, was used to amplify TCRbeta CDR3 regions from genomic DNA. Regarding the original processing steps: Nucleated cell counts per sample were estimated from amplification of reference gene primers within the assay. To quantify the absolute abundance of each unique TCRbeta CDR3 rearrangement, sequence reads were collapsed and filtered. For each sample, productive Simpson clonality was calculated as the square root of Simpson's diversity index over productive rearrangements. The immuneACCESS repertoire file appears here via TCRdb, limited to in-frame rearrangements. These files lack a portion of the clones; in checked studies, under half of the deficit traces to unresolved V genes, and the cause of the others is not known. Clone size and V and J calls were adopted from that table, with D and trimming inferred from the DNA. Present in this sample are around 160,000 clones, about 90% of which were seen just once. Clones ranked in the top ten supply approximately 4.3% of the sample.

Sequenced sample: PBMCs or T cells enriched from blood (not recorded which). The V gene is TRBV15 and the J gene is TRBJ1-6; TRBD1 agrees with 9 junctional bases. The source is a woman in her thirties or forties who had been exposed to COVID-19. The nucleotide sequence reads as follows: TGTGCCACCAGCCGTATCGCCAGAACGACAGGGGGTCTCCACTTT. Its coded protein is CATSRIARTTGGLHF. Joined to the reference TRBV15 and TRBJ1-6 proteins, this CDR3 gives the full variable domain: DAMVIQNPRYQVTQFGKPVTLSCSQTLNHNVMYWYQQKSSQAPKLLFHYYDKDFNNEADTPDNFQSRRPNTSFCFLDIRSPGLGDTAMYLCATSRIARTTGGLHFGNGTRLTVT.